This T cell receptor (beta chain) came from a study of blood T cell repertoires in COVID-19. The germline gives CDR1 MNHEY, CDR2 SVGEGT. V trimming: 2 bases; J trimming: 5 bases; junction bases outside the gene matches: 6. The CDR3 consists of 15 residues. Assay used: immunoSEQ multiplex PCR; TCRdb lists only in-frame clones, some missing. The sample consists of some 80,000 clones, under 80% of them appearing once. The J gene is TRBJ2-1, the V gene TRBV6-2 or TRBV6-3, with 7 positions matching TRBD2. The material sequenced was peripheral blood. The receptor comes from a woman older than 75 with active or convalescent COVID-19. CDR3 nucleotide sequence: TGTGCCAGCAGTTACAGAGCGGGGCTCGACAATGAGCAGTTCTTC. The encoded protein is CASSYRAGLDNEQFF.